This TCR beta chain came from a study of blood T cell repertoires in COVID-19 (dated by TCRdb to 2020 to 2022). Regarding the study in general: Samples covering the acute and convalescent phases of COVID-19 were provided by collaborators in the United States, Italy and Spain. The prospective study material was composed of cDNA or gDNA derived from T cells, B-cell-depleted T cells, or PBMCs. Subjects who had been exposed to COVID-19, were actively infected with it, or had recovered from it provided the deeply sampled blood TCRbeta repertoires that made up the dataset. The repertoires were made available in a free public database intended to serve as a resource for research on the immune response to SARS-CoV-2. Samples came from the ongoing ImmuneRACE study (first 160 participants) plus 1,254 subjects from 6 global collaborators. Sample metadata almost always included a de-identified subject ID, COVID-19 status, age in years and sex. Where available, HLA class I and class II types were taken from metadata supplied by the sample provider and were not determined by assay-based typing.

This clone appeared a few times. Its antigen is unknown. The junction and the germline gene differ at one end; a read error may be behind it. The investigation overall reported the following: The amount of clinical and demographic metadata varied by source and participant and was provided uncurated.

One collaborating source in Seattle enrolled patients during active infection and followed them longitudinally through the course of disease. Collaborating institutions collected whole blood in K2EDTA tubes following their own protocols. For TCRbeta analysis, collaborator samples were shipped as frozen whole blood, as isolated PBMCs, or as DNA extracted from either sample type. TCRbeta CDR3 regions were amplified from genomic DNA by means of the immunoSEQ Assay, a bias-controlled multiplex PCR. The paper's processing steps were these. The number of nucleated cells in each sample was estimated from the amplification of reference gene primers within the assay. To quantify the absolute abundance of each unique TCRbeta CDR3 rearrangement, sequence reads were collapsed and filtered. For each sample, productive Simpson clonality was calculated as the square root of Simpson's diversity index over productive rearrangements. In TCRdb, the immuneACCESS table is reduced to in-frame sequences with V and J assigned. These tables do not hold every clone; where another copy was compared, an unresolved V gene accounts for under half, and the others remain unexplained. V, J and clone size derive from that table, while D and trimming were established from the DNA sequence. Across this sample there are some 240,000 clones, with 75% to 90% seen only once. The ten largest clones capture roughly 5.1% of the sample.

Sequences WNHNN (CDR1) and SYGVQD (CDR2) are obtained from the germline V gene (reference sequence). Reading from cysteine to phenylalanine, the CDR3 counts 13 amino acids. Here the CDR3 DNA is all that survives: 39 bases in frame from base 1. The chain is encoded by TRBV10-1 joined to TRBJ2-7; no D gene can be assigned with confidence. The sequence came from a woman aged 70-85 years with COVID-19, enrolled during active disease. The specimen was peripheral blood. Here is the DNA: TGCGCCAGCAGTGGAGGTTTCCCCTATGAGCAGTACTTC. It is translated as CASSGGFPYEQYF.